Below, 11 T cell receptor beta chains from the same sample are listed, as sequenced in a study of T-cell memory formation after mild COVID-19. Using its own MiXCR run on the 5' RACE reads, TCRdb lists one record per CDR3 protein. The repertoire holds about 400,000 distinct CDR3 sequences, less than 25% seen once, with roughly 13% in the top ten. The specimen was PBMCs or a T cell subset sorted from them (not recorded which). The receptors come from an adult woman who had mild COVID-19 (a few samples of this study predate the infection). Cell type and time point are not known.

The gene calls are TRBV29-1 and TRBJ1-1; the D gene is possibly TRBD1 (6 bases). CDR3 size: 12 residues. Germline assignment: CDR1 SQVTM and CDR2 ANQGSEA. V lost 2 bases, J lost 3 bases, and 7 bases lay in between. The CDR3 sequence is CSVERGYTEAFF. As DNA, the CDR3 is TGCAGCGTTGAAAGGGGGTACACTGAAGCTTTCTTT.

This sequence joins TRBV6-6 and TRBJ2-1, with D tentatively TRBD2 (6 bases). Looked up from germline, CDR1 is MNHNY and CDR2 is SVGAGI (reference sequence). This CDR3 is built from 15 residues. V was trimmed by 4 bases and J by 7 bases, leaving 17 bases between them. The CDR3 loop is CASSFRDPGRNEQFF. The CDR3 nucleotides read TGTGCCAGCAGTTTCCGGGACCCTGGGAGGAATGAGCAGTTCTTC.

This clonotype was picked up a small number of times. The chain has TRBV18 and TRBJ2-3, with D possibly matching TRBD2 (6 bases). The V and J ends lost 3 bases and 2 bases respectively, with 9 bases between them. The CDR3 contains 14 residues. Germline V gene lookup returns CDR1 KGHSH and CDR2 LQKENI. CDR3 region: CASSPGGNTDTQYF. In DNA form, the CDR3 reads TGTGCCAGCTCACCGGGGGGAAACACAGATACGCAGTATTTT.

The table lists this clonotype with a few counts. V gene TRBV12-3 or TRBV12-4 combines with J gene TRBJ2-1; D perhaps matches TRBD2 (5 bases). The CDR3 totals 14 residues. V was pared by 5 bases and J by 6 bases, with 14 bases between. The CDR3 sequence is CASSHSGFSNEQFF. CDR3 sequence (DNA): TGTGCCAGCAGTCATTCGGGGTTTTCCAATGAGCAGTTCTTC.

This clonotype appeared a few times. The J gene is TRBJ2-7, the V gene TRBV6-1; D gene unclear. V was pared by 1 base and J by 3 bases, with 13 bases between. The CDR3 sequence is 15 residues long. The V gene's germline CDR1 is MNHNS and CDR2 SASEGT. DNA for the CDR3: TGTGCCAGCAGTGAAGACGCAATAAGGGACTACGAGCAGTACTTC. Encoded protein: CASSEDAIRDYEQYF.

The chain carries TRBV4-2 and TRBJ2-5; 12 bases map to TRBD2. This CDR3 is built from 16 residues. Germline assignment: CDR1 LGHNA and CDR2 YNFKEQ. After removal of 1 base from V and 5 bases from J, the junction contained 5 bases not matched to a gene. The CDR3 region has the DNA TGTGCCAGCAGCCAAGGGACTAGCGGGACCCAGGAGACCCAGTACTTC. Its protein product is CASSQGTSGTQETQYF.

This chain uses TRBV11-3 with TRBJ2-7, with 9 bases identical to TRBD2. Per germline, CDR1 SGHNT and CDR2 YENEEA. Losses at the gene ends were 1 base for V and 3 bases for J; bases not matched to a gene: 16. The CDR3 is made up of 19 amino acids. This CDR3 reads CASSLARLAGRGLYYEQYF. The CDR3 DNA sequence: TGTGCCAGCAGCTTAGCTCGGCTAGCGGGAAGGGGACTTTACTACGAGCAGTACTTC.

In this sample, this clonotype turned up a few times. The chain is built from TRBV5-1 and TRBJ2-1; 12 bases map to TRBD1. J gave up 4 bases and V 4 bases, and 15 bases lay outside the gene matches. The CDR3 loop spans 19 amino acids. Germline V gives CDR1 SGHRS, CDR2 YFSETQ. This CDR3 is CASSPWVRDRGRRYNEQFF. The CDR3, as DNA: TGCGCCAGCAGCCCGTGGGTGCGGGACAGGGGGCGCAGATACAATGAGCAGTTCTTC. Full variable domain (outside the CDR3, taken from reference TRBV5-1 and TRBJ2-1): KAGVTQTPRYLIKTRGQQVTLSCSPISGHRSVSWYQQTPGQGLQFLFEYFSETQRNKGNFPGRFSGRQFSNSRSEMNVSTLELGDSALYLCASSPWVRDRGRRYNEQFFGPGTRLTVL.

This clonotype was counted a few times. CDR3 DNA: TGTGCCAGCAGGGTGTCAGTGAACACTGAAGCTTTCTTT. It is translated as CASRVSVNTEAFF. The rearrangement links TRBV6-5 to TRBJ1-1, with D unclear. V dropped 6 bases and J dropped 0 bases, with 8 bases sitting between them. CDR3 length equals 13 residues. Germline CDR1 MNHEY, CDR2 SVGAGI.

This clonotype was detected a few times. This sequence joins TRBV12-3 or TRBV12-4 and TRBJ1-5, with TRBD1 identical over 7 bases. This CDR3 contains 16 residues. V dropped 5 bases and J dropped 1; count of bases not matched to a gene: 8. In DNA form, the CDR3 reads TGTGCCAGCAGTGGGTCCGGGACAGTAAGCAATCAGCCCCAGCATTTT. This gives the protein CASSGSGTVSNQPQHF.

The chain has TRBV5-1 and TRBJ1-5; maybe TRBD1 (6 bases). CDR3 size: 15 residues. CDR1 and CDR2 (germline): SGHRS, YFSETQ. V lost 3 bases and J 7 bases, leaving 17 bases between the germline ends. This CDR3 reads CASSWAQTGLQPQHF. The CDR3 nucleotides are TGCGCCAGCAGCTGGGCCCAAACAGGGTTGCAGCCCCAGCATTTT.